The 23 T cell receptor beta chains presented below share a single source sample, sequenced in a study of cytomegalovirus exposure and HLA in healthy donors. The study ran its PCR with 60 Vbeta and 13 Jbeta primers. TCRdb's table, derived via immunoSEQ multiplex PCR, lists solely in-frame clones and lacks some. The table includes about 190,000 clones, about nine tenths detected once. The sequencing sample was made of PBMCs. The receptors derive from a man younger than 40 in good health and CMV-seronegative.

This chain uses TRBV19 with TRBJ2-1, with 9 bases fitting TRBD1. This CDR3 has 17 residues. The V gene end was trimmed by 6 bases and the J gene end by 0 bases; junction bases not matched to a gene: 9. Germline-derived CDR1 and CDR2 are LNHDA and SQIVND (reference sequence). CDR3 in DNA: TGTGCCAGTAGGACGACAGGACAGGGGCCCTCCTACAATGAGCAGTTCTTC. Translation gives CASRTTGQGPSYNEQFF. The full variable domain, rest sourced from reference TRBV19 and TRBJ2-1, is DGGITQSPKYLFRKEGQNVTLSCEQNLNHDAMYWYRQDPGQGLRLIYYSQIVNDFQKGDIAEGYSVSREKKESFPLTVTSAQKNPTAFYLCASRTTGQGPSYNEQFFGPGTRLTVL.

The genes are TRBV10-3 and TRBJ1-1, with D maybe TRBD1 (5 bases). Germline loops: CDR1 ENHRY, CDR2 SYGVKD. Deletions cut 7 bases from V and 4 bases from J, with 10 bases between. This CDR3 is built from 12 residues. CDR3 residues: CAINGGGTEAFF. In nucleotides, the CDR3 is TGTGCCATCAACGGGGGTGGCACTGAAGCTTTCTTT.

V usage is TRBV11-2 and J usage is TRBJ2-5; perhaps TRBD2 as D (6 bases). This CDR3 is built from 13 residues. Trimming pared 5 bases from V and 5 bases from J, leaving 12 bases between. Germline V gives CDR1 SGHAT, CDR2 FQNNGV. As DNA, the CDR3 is TGTGCCAGCAGCGATATAGGGAGGGAGACCCAGTACTTC. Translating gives CASSDIGRETQYF. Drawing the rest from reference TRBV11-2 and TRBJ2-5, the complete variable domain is EAGVAQSPRYKIIEKRQSVAFWCNPISGHATLYWYQQILGQGPKLLIQFQNNGVVDDSQLPKDRFSAERLKGVDSTLKIQPAKLEDSAVYLCASSDIGRETQYFGPGTRLLVL.

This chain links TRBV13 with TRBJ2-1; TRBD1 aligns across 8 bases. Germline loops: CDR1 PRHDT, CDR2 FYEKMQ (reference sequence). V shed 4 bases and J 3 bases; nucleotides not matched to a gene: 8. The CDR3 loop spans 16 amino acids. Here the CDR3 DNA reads TGTGCCAGCAGCTACTCTCCCGGGACAGGCTACAATGAGCAGTTCTTC. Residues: CASSYSPGTGYNEQFF.

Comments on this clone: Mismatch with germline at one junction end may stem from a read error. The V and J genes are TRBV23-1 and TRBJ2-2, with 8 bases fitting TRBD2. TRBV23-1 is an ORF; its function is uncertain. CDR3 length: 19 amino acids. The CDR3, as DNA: TGCGCCAGCAGTCAGCCCGGGACTAGAATTGGGGAGAACACCAGGGAGCTGTTTTTT. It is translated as CASSQPGTRIGENTRELFF.

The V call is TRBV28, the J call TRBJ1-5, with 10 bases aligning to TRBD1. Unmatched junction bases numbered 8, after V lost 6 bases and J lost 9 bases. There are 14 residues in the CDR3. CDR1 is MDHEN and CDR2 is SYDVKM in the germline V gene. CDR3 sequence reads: CASSTRDRGTPQHF. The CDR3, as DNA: TGTGCCAGCAGCACCCGGGACAGGGGTACGCCCCAGCATTTT.

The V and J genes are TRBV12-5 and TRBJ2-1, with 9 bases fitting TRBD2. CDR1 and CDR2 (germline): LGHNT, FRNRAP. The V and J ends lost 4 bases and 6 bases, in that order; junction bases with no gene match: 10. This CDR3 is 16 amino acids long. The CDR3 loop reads CASGSTLAGSGNEQFF. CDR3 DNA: TGTGCTAGTGGTTCTACCCTAGCGGGATCGGGCAATGAGCAGTTCTTC.

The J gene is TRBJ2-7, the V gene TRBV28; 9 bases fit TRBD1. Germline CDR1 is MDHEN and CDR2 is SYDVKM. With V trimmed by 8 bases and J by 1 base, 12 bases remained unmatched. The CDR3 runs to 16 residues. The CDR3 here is CASPPGPGQGSYEQYF. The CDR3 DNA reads TGTGCCAGCCCCCCGGGCCCGGGACAGGGATCCTACGAGCAGTACTTC.

The DNA for the CDR3 is TGCAGCGTTGATGGTCCGGCAGGGGAGCAGTACTTC. Protein sequence: CSVDGPAGEQYF. This chain connects TRBV29-1 to TRBJ2-7; possibly TRBD1 for D (5 bases). Looked up from germline, CDR1 is SQVTM and CDR2 is ANQGSEA. This CDR3 is 12 amino acids long. Trimming removed 3 bases from V and 7 bases from J, with 13 bases in between.

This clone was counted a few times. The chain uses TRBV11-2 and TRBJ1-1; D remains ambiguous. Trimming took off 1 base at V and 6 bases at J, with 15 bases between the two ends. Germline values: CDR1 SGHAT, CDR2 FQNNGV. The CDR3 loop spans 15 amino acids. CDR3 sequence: CASSLVWKSEPEAFF. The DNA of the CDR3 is TGTGCCAGCAGCTTAGTTTGGAAAAGCGAGCCTGAAGCTTTCTTT.

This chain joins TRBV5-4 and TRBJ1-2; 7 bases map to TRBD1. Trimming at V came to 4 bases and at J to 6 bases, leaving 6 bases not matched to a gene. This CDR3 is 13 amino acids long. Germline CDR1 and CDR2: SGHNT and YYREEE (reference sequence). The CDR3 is CASSTETGNGYTF. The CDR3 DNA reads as TGTGCCAGCAGCACCGAGACAGGGAATGGCTACACCTTC.

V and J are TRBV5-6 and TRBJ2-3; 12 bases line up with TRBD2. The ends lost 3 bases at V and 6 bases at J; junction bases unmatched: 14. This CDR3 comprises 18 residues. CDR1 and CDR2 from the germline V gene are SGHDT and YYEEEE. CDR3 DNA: TGTGCCAGCAGCTCCCGGACTAGCGGGGTCGTATTGTATGATACGCAGTATTTT. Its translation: CASSSRTSGVVLYDTQYF.

The CDR3 sequence is CASSFLPQGGDTQYF. The CDR3 region has the DNA TGTGCCAGCAGTTTCCTCCCCCAGGGAGGAGATACGCAGTATTTT. The gene calls are TRBV6-5 and TRBJ2-3, with D perhaps matching TRBD2 (6 bases). Trimming took off 4 bases at V and 5 bases at J, with 16 bases between the two ends. The CDR3 is 15 residues long. Germline-derived CDR1 and CDR2 are MNHEY and SVGAGI.

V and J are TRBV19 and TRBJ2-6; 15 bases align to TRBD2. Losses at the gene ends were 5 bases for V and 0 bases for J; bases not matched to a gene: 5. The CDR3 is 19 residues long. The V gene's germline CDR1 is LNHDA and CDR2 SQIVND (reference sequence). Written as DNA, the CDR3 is TGTGCCAGTAGTTGGACTAGCGGGGGGGAGAGCTCTGGGGCCAACGTCCTGACTTTC. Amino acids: CASSWTSGGESSGANVLTF.

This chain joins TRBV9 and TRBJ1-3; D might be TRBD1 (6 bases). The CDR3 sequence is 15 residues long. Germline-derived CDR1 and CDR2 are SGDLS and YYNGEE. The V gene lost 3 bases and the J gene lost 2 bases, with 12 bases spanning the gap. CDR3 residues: CASSASTGAGNTIYF. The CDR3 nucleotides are TGTGCCAGCAGCGCGTCGACAGGAGCTGGAAACACCATATATTTT.

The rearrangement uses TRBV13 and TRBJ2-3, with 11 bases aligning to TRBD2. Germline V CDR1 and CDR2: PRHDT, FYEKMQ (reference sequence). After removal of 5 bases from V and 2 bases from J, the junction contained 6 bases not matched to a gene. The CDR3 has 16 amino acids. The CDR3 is CASSGSGGENTDTQYF. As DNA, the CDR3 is TGTGCCAGCAGCGGTAGCGGGGGGGAGAACACAGATACGCAGTATTTT.

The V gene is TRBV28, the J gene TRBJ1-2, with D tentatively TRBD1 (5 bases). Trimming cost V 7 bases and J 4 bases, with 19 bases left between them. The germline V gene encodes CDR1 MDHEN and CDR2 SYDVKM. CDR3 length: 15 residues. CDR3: CASTTRRRQLYGYTF. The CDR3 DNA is TGTGCCAGCACCACAAGGCGGAGACAGCTCTATGGCTACACCTTC.

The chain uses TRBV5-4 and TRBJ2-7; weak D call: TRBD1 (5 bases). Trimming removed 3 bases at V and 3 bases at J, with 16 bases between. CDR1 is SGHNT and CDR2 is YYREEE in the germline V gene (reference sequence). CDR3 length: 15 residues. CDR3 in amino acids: CASSSPGFSNYEQYF. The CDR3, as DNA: TGTGCCAGCAGCTCGCCAGGGTTTAGTAACTACGAGCAGTACTTC.

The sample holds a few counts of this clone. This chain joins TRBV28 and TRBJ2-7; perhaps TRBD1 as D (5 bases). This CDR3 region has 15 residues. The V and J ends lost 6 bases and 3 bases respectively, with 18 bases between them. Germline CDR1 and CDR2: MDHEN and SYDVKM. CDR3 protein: CASSTNRNRIYEQYF. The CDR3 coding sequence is TGTGCCAGCAGCACAAACAGGAATCGGATCTACGAGCAGTACTTC.

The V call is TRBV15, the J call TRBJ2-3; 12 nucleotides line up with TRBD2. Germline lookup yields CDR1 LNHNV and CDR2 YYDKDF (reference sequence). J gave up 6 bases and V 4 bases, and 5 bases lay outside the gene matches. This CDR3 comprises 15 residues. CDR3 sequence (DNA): TGTGCCACCAGCATCCTAGCGGGAGGGCCGGATACGCAGTATTTT. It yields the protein CATSILAGGPDTQYF.

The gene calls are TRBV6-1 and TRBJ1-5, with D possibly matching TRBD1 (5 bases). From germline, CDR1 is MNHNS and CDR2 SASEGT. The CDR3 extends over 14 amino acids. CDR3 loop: CASARRGLNQPQHF. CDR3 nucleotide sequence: TGTGCTAGCGCACGCCGGGGACTCAATCAGCCCCAGCATTTT.

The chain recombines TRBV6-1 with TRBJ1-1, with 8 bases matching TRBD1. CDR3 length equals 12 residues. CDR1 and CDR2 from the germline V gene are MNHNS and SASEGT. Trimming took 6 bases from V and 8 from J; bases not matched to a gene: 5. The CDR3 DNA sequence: TGTGCCAGCAGAAACACAGGGGGGGAAGCTTTCTTT. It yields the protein CASRNTGGEAFF.

In nucleotides, the CDR3 is TGTGCCAGCAGCACGGAGTTCACTGAAGCTTTCTTT. It codes for CASSTEFTEAFF. The rearrangement links TRBV9 to TRBJ1-1; D is uncertain. V lost 4 bases and J lost 4, with 8 bases in between. Germline CDR1 reads SGDLS; CDR2 reads YYNGEE. This CDR3 has 12 residues.